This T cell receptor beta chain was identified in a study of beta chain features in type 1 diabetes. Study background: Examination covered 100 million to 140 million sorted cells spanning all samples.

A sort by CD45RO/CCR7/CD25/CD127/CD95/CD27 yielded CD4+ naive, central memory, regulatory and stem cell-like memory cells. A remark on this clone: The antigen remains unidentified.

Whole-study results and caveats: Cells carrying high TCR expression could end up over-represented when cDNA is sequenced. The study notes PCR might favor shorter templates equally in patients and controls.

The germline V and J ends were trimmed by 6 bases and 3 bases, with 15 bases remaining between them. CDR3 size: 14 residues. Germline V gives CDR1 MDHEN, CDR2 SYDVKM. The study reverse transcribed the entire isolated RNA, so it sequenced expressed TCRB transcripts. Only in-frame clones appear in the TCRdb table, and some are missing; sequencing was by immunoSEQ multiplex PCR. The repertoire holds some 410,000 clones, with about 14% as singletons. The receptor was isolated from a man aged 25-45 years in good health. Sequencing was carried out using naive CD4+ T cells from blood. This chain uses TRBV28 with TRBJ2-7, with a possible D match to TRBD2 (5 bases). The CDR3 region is CASSRSPRGYEQYF. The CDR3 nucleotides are TGTGCCAGCAGCCGCTCCCCCCGGGGCTACGAGCAGTACTTC.